The clone carrying this T cell receptor (beta chain) was counted only a few times. The antigen is not known. This specimen belongs to a study of naive and memory T cell subsets. Overall study results and limits: Over 95% of naive TCR sequences appeared only once, unlike memory subsets.

CD4 T cells were positively selected, then CD8 T cells from the CD4-negative fraction. J gave up 7 bases and V 4 bases, and 12 bases lay outside the gene matches. Germline V gives CDR1 LGHNA, CDR2 YNFKEQ. This CDR3 comprises 16 residues. An equimolar mix of two oligonucleotides served as the beta constant-region primer for TRBC1 and TRBC2. Ligation attached a single-stranded oligonucleotide with a 12-nucleotide UMI and the SP2 primer to the cDNA 3' end. TCRdb re-called the UMI-ligation and nested PCR reads through MiXCR, storing one row per CDR3 protein. The profile shows 150,000 or so distinct CDR3 sequences, over 15% of them singletons.

The receptor comes from a human donor in good health. The chain links TRBV4-2 to TRBJ2-1; 8 bases fit TRBD2. Sequenced sample: naive CD4+ T cells from blood. The CDR3 is CASSPIGAGGENEQFF. CDR3 in DNA: TGTGCCAGCAGCCCCATCGGGGCGGGAGGAGAGAATGAGCAGTTCTTC.